Listed here are 26 T cell receptor beta chains from one sample, sequenced in a study of blood T cells in healthy people across ages (dated by TCRdb to about 2015). Receptors were amplified or captured by 5' RACE. The listed sequencing device is Illumina HiSeq 2500. A second PCR of about 6 to 11 cycles was performed with a sample-barcoded 5' primer and a J-beta primer mix. The public reads were reprocessed in TCRdb via fastp at Q25 and MiXCR, keeping in-frame beta chains. One record per CDR3 amino acid sequence lists the most common genes and DNA. A total of about 970,000 distinct CDR3 sequences appear in this sample, roughly 51% of them only once. The ten largest clones represent about 22% of the sample. Source material: blood. The receptors stem from an older woman in good health.

This clonotype was picked up a small number of times. This rearrangement joins TRBV7-2 to TRBJ1-2, with D possibly being TRBD1 (5 bases). The germline gives CDR1 SGHTA, CDR2 FQGNSA. The CDR3 consists of 13 residues. Trimming shortened V by 7 bases and J by 4 bases, and 13 bases separated the two germline ends. CDR3 in DNA: TGTGCCAGCACCCCGGGGGACTTCTATGGCTACACCTTC. Translation gives CASTPGDFYGYTF.

There are a few counts of this clonotype. This chain links TRBV12-3 or TRBV12-4 with TRBJ2-7, with 8 bases aligning to TRBD1. V lost 6 bases to trimming and J lost 3 bases; unmatched junction nucleotides: 10. The CDR3 loop spans 15 amino acids. The CDR3 spells CASSHSITGGYEQYF. For the CDR3, the DNA is TGTGCCAGCAGCCATAGCATAACAGGGGGCTACGAGCAGTACTTC.

The rearrangement joins TRBV5-5 to TRBJ2-5, with a tentative D call TRBD2 (6 bases). CDR3 length: 15 amino acids. V dropped 4 bases and J dropped 1 base, with 14 bases sitting between them. The germline V gene has CDR1 SGHKS and CDR2 YYEKEE (reference sequence). The CDR3 protein is CASSLGGTSQETQYF. As DNA, the CDR3 is TGTGCCAGCAGCCTGGGGGGAACTTCCCAAGAGACCCAGTACTTC. Filled out from reference TRBV5-5 and TRBJ2-5, the complete variable domain reads DAGVTQSPTHLIKTRGQQVTLRCSPISGHKSVSWYQQVLGQGPQFIFQYYEKEERGRGNFPDRFSARQFPNYSSELNVNALLLGDSALYLCASSLGGTSQETQYFGPGTRLLVL.

This clonotype turned up a few times. The J gene is TRBJ2-7, the V gene TRBV29-1; D is undetermined. Per the germline V gene, CDR1 is SQVTM and CDR2 is ANQGSEA. This CDR3 spans 13 amino acids. The germline V and J ends were trimmed by 7 bases and 0 bases, with 13 bases remaining between them. The CDR3 sequence: CSAAALSSYEQYF. CDR3 sequence (DNA): TGCAGCGCCGCGGCCCTGAGCTCCTACGAGCAGTACTTC.

With respect to this clonotype: A junction end diverges from the germline sequence, so it may reflect a read error. The CDR3 sequence: CSARSKTASGANVLNF. CDR3 in DNA: TGCAGTGCTAGATCCAAAACGGCCTCTGGGGCCAACGTCCTGAATTTC. This chain uses TRBV20-1 with TRBJ2-6, with a weak D call TRBD1 (5 bases). The CDR3 has 16 amino acids. Per germline, CDR1 DFQATT and CDR2 SNEGSKA (reference sequence).

This clonotype was observed a few times. The chain links TRBV12-3 or TRBV12-4 to TRBJ2-5; the match to TRBD2 covers 11 bases. CDR3 length: 16 amino acids. Trimming removed 6 bases from V and 6 bases from J; junction bases left unmatched: 12. CDR3: CASSPPVAGGPQTQYF. The CDR3 nucleotides read TGTGCCAGCAGCCCCCCGGTAGCGGGAGGGCCCCAGACCCAGTACTTC.

This chain uses TRBV6-2 or TRBV6-3 with TRBJ1-2; weak D call: TRBD1 (6 bases). The CDR3 has 13 amino acids. Deletions cut 6 bases from V and 6 bases from J, with 14 bases between. Germline V CDR1 and CDR2: MNHEY, SVGEGT. The CDR3 bases are TGTGCCAGCAGAAAGGACAGTTGGAATGGCTACACCTTC. Its translation is CASRKDSWNGYTF.

This chain connects TRBV15 to TRBJ2-1, with 11 bases aligning to TRBD2. Per the germline V gene, CDR1 is LNHNV and CDR2 is YYDKDF (reference sequence). The CDR3 has 18 amino acids. V lost 2 bases and J lost 5; bases outside the gene matches: 11. The CDR3 reads CATSRWIFSGREHNEQFF. In DNA form, the CDR3 reads TGTGCCACCAGCAGATGGATTTTTAGCGGGAGGGAACACAATGAGCAGTTCTTC.

V usage is TRBV28 and J usage is TRBJ2-3; 7 bases map to TRBD1. The germline V gene has CDR1 MDHEN and CDR2 SYDVKM. Trimming removed 7 bases from V and 1 base from J; junction bases left unmatched: 2. The CDR3 has 13 residues. The CDR3 coding sequence is TGTGCCAGCACCCAGGGGGGCACAGATACGCAGTATTTT. Amino acid sequence: CASTQGGTDTQYF.

The V and J genes are TRBV20-1 and TRBJ2-5; 11 nucleotides line up with TRBD2. The J call is in doubt because the DNA end fits TRBJ2-7 better. Germline-derived CDR1 and CDR2 are DFQATT and SNEGSKA (reference sequence). This CDR3 has 14 residues. The CDR3 reads CSATTSGSISEQYF. The CDR3 DNA follows: TGCAGTGCCACTACTAGCGGGAGTATTAGCGAGCAGTACTTC.

The chain joins TRBV29-1 to TRBJ2-1; D gene uncertain. Trimming left V 4 bases short and J 8 bases short, with 12 bases between. The CDR3 is made up of 12 amino acids. Germline V gene data show CDR1 as SQVTM and CDR2 as ANQGSEA. The CDR3 loop is CSVAGLVDEQFF. The CDR3 DNA reads as TGCAGCGTTGCCGGGTTGGTGGATGAGCAGTTCTTC.

The gene calls are TRBV6-1 and TRBJ2-3; 8 bases map to TRBD1. CDR1 is MNHNS and CDR2 is SASEGT in the germline V gene. This CDR3 contains 14 residues. V dropped 8 bases and J dropped 2; count of bases not matched to a gene: 6. CDR3 coding DNA: TGTGCCAGCCAGGGCAGGGGGCTCACAGATACGCAGTATTTT. It translates to CASQGRGLTDTQYF.

This clonotype occurred a few times. The rearrangement joins TRBV28 to TRBJ1-2; tentative D call: TRBD1 (5 bases). Germline V gives CDR1 MDHEN, CDR2 SYDVKM. The V and J ends lost 3 bases and 4 bases respectively, with 15 bases between them. The CDR3 contains 15 residues. This CDR3 reads CASSFRGGGGYGYTF. The DNA for the CDR3 is TGTGCCAGCAGTTTCCGGGGGGGAGGAGGCTATGGCTACACCTTC.

The chain is built from TRBV2 and TRBJ1-1; the D gene is possibly TRBD1 (5 bases). Germline loops: CDR1 SNHLY, CDR2 FYNNEI. Trimming pared 3 bases from V and 4 bases from J, leaving 21 bases between. The CDR3 has 17 residues. The CDR3 loop reads CASSELSAGSAGTEAFF. CDR3 in DNA: TGTGCCAGCAGTGAGTTGTCGGCAGGGTCTGCGGGCACTGAAGCTTTCTTT.

CDR3 in amino acids: CASSRATGTGGNEQYF. The CDR3, as DNA: TGCGCCAGCAGCCGAGCCACCGGGACAGGGGGCAACGAGCAGTACTTC. The chain joins TRBV5-1 to TRBJ2-5, with 12 bases that match TRBD1. Near its end, the DNA agrees better with TRBJ2-7, so the J call may be wrong. Germline CDR1 SGHRS, CDR2 YFSETQ. The CDR3 has 16 residues.

This clonotype was seen only once. V usage is TRBV5-1 and J usage is TRBJ2-3; possibly TRBD1 or TRBD2 for D (6 bases each). The germline CDR1 and CDR2 sequences are SGHRS and YFSETQ. Trimming removed 4 bases at V and 8 bases at J, with 20 bases between. The CDR3 totals 15 residues. CDR3 sequence (DNA): TGCGCCAGCAGCGGAGGACGGGGGCATTCAGGTACGCAGTATTTT. It specifies CASSGGRGHSGTQYF.

The V call is TRBV10-2, the J call TRBJ2-5, with D maybe TRBD1 (6 bases). The closer fit of TRBJ2-7 to the DNA end suggests the J call may be wrong. From germline, CDR1 is WSHSY and CDR2 SAAADI. CDR3 length: 17 residues. CDR3 sequence (DNA): TGCGCCAGCAGTTTTAATACAGGGCTGGTTCCCGCCGACGAGCAGTACTTC. The encoded protein is CASSFNTGLVPADEQYF.

This clonotype showed up just a few times. This rearrangement joins TRBV13 to TRBJ2-5; 7 bases agree with TRBD1. The CDR3 extends over 15 amino acids. Per the germline V gene, CDR1 is PRHDT and CDR2 is FYEKMQ (reference sequence). V was clipped by 4 bases and J by 3 bases; unmatched bases: 8. CDR3 in amino acids: CASSWQTGQEETQYF. CDR3 coding DNA: TGTGCCAGCAGCTGGCAGACAGGGCAAGAAGAGACCCAGTACTTC.

V usage is TRBV5-1 and J usage is TRBJ2-6; 8 bases are shared with TRBD1. Germline CDR1 reads SGHRS; CDR2 reads YFSETQ. The J segment lost 1 base and the V segment lost 4 bases, leaving 7 bases of the junction unmatched. The CDR3 covers 17 residues. The CDR3 spells CASSRGQGASGANVLTF. CDR3 nucleotides: TGCGCCAGCAGCCGAGGACAGGGTGCTTCTGGGGCCAACGTCCTGACTTTC.

In its sample, this clonotype was seen a few times. The rearrangement links TRBV20-1 to TRBJ2-5; either TRBD1 or TRBD2 may fit D (5 bases each). In germline, CDR1 is DFQATT, CDR2 SNEGSKA (reference sequence). Trimming took 3 bases from V and 7 from J, leaving 15 bases between them. The CDR3 extends over 13 amino acids. CDR3 DNA: TGCAGTGCTAGCCGGACAAGTGAGGGGACCCAGTACTTC. Protein: CSASRTSEGTQYF.

This clonotype was picked up a small number of times. The chain couples TRBV2 to TRBJ2-2; D is possibly TRBD1 or TRBD2 (5 bases each). This CDR3 comprises 15 residues. The germline V gene encodes CDR1 SNHLY and CDR2 FYNNEI. The V and J ends lost 3 bases and 3 bases respectively, with 11 bases between them. CDR3 sequence reads: CASSEGEIDTGELFF. The CDR3 coding sequence is TGTGCCAGCAGTGAGGGGGAGATAGACACCGGGGAGCTGTTTTTT. Complete variable domain (other parts from reference TRBV2 and TRBJ2-2): EPEVTQTPSHQVTQMGQEVILRCVPISNHLYFYWYRQILGQKVEFLVSFYNNEISEKSEIFDDQFSVERPDGSNFTLKIRSTKLEDSAMYFCASSEGEIDTGELFFGEGSRLTVL.

This rearrangement joins TRBV5-1 to TRBJ1-1; D is unclear. The CDR3 is made up of 16 amino acids. Looked up from germline, CDR1 is SGHRS and CDR2 is YFSETQ. V was trimmed by 3 bases and J by 0 bases, leaving 15 bases between them. CDR3 DNA sequence: TGCGCCAGCAGCTGGTTCAGGTCCTACCTGAACACTGAAGCTTTCTTT. Its protein product is CASSWFRSYLNTEAFF.

This chain connects TRBV21-1 to TRBJ2-5; the table gives TRBD1 as D, unverified against the DNA. TRBV21-1 is given as a pseudogene. The CDR3 runs 14 residues. The CDR3 DNA follows: TGTGCCAGCAGCAACCGGACAGGTTGGGAGACCCAGTACTTC. Translating it yields CASSNRTGWETQYF.

This chain links TRBV20-1 with TRBJ2-1; 12 bases match TRBD2. The CDR3 has 15 amino acids. V lost 7 bases to trimming and J lost 5 bases; unmatched junction nucleotides: 9. Germline V gene sequence: CDR1 DFQATT, CDR2 SNEGSKA (reference sequence). DNA for the CDR3: TGCAGTGTTGTGACTAGCGGGAGAGATGACAATGAGCAGTTCTTC. Encoded protein: CSVVTSGRDDNEQFF.

This clonotype occurred a few times. The rearrangement links TRBV20-1 to TRBJ2-1; perhaps TRBD1 as D (5 bases). V lost 1 base and J 4 bases, leaving 8 bases between the germline ends. The V gene's germline CDR1 is DFQATT and CDR2 SNEGSKA (reference sequence). CDR3 length: 13 residues. CDR3: CSARGGEYNEQFF. Written as DNA, the CDR3 is TGCAGTGCTAGAGGGGGCGAGTACAATGAGCAGTTCTTC.

The chain has TRBV7-2 and TRBJ2-1; perhaps TRBD1 as D (6 bases). The CDR3 contains 14 residues. Trimming stripped 4 bases from V and 6 bases from J, with 13 bases between. From germline, CDR1 is SGHTA and CDR2 FQGNSA. Here the CDR3 reads CASSSPWGLNEQFF. The CDR3 DNA reads TGTGCCAGCAGCTCCCCTTGGGGGCTCAATGAGCAGTTCTTC.